This T cell receptor beta chain derives from a study of PD-L1 blockade in urothelial cancer. General observations from the study: Tumor-associated clones in blood expanded more at 3 weeks in durable-benefit patients.

Time point reported: pretreatment peripheral blood. Clones were sequenced by immunoSEQ multiplex PCR, and TCRdb holds only the in-frame ones, with some missing. The data hold about 57,000 clones, with around 81% observed a single time. V was cut by 4 bases and J by 4 bases, with 17 bases left in between. The germline gives CDR1 SGDLS, CDR2 YYNGEE. The CDR3 consists of 15 residues. As to this clone: Its cognate antigen is unknown.

This receptor was obtained from a man aged 65 to 79 with urothelial cancer. The V gene is TRBV9, the J gene TRBJ1-2; D unclear. This sample comprised PBMCs, obtained around atezolizumab (anti-PD-L1) treatment. CDR3 DNA sequence: TGTGCCAGCAGCTCTTACCCGGGAGCTGGCTATGGCTACACCTTC. Translating it yields CASSSYPGAGYGYTF.